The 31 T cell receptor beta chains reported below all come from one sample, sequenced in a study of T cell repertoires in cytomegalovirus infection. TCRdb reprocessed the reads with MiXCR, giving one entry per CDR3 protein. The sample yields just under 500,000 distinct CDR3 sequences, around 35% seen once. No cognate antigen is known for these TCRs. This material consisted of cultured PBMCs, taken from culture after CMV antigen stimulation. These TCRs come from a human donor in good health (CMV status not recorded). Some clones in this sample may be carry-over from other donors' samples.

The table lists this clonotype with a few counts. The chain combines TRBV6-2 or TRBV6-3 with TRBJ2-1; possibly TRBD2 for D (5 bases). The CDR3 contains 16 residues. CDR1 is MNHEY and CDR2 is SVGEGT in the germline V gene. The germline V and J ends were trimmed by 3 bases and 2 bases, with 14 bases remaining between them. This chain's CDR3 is CASSYKDLSPYNEQFF. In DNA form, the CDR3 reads TGTGCCAGCAGTTATAAGGACTTATCTCCCTACAATGAGCAGTTCTTC.

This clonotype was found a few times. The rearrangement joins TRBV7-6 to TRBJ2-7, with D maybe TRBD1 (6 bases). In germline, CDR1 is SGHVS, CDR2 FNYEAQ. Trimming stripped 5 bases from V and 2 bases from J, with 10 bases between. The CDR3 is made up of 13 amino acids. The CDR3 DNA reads TGTGCCAGCAGCGTCGGACAGACCTACGAGCAGTACGTC. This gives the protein CASSVGQTYEQYV.

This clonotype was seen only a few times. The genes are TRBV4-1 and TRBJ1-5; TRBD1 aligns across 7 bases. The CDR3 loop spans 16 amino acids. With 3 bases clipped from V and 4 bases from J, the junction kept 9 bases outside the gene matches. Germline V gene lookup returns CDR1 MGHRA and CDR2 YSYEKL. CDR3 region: CASSQRTGVLNQPQHF. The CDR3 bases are TGCGCCAGCAGCCAGCGAACAGGGGTCCTAAATCAGCCCCAGCATTTT.

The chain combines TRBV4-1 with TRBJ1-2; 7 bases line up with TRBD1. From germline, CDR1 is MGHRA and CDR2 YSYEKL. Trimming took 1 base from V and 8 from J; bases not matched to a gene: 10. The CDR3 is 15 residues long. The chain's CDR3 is CASSQARAGGSGYTF. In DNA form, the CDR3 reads TGCGCCAGCAGCCAAGCTAGGGCAGGGGGTAGCGGCTACACCTTC.

The DNA of the CDR3 is TGTGCCAGTAGTATGTCAGCGGGAGGGCCCACCGGGGAGCTGTTTTTT. This sequence encodes CASSMSAGGPTGELFF. The rearrangement uses TRBV19 and TRBJ2-2; 10 bases map to TRBD2. The CDR3 has 16 residues. In germline, CDR1 is LNHDA, CDR2 SQIVND (reference sequence). Trimming at V came to 3 bases and at J to 4 bases, leaving 5 bases not matched to a gene.

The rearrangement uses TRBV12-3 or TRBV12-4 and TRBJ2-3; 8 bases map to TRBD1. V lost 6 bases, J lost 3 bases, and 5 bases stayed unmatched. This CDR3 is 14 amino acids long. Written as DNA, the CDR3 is TGTGCCAGCAGACAGGGGGTAGGGACAGATACGCAGTATTTT. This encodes CASRQGVGTDTQYF.

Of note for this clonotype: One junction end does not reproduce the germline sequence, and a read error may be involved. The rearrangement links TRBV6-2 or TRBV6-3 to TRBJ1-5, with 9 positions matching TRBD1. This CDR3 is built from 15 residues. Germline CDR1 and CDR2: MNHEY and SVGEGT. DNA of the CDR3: TGTGCCAGCAACCCAGGTACAGGGGGCAACCAGCCCCAGCATTTT. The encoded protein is CASNPGTGGNQPQHF.

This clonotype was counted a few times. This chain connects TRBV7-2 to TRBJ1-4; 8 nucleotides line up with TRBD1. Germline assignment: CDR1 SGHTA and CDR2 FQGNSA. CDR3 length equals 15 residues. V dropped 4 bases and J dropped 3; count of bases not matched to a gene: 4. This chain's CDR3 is CASSSQGAANEKLFF. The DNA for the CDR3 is TGTGCCAGCAGCTCCCAGGGGGCGGCTAATGAAAAACTGTTTTTT.

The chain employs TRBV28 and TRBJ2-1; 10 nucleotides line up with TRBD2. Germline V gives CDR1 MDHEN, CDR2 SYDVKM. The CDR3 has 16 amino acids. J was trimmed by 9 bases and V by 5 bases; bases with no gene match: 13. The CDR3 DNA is TGTGCCAGCAGTGCCCCACTAGCGGGATCGATTGGTGAGCAGTTCTTC. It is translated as CASSAPLAGSIGEQFF.

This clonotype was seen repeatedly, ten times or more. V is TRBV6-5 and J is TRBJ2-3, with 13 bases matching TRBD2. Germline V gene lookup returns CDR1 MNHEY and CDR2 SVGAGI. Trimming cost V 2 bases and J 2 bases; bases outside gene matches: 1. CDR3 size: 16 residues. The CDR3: CASSYGLAGDTDTQYF. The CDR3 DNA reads TGTGCCAGCAGTTACGGACTAGCGGGAGACACAGATACGCAGTATTTT.

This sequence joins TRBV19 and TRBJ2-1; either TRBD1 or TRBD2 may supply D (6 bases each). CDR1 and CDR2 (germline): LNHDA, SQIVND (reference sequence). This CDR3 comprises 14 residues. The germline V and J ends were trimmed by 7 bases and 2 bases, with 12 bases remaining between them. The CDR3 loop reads CASNGGVAYNEQFF. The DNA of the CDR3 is TGTGCCAGTAACGGGGGCGTAGCCTACAATGAGCAGTTCTTC.

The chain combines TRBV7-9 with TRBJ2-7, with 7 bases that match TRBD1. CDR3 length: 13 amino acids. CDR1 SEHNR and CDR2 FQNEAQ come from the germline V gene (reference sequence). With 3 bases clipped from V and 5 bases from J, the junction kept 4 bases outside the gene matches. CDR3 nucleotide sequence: TGTGCCAGCAGCTTGGGACAGCAGGACGAGCAGTACGTC. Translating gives CASSLGQQDEQYV.

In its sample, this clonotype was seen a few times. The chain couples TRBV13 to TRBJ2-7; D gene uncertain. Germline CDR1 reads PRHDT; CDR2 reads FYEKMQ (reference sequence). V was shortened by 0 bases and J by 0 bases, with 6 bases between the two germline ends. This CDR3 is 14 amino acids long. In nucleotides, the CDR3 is TGTGCCAGCAGCTTAGGTACAAGCTCCTACGAGCAGTACGTC. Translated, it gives CASSLGTSSYEQYV.

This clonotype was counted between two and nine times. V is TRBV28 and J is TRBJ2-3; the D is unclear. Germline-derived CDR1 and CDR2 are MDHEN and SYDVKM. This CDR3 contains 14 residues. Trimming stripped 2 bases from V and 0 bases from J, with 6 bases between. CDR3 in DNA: TGTGCCAGCAGTTTAGTGCCTAGCACAGATACGCAGTATTTT. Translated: CASSLVPSTDTQYF.

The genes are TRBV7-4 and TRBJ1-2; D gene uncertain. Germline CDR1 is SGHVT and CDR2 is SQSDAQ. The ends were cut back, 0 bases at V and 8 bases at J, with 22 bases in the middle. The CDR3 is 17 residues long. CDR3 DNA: TGTGCCAGCAGCTTAGCGGCTGGAGGGTTTTTAGACCGCGGCTACACCTTC. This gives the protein CASSLAAGGFLDRGYTF.

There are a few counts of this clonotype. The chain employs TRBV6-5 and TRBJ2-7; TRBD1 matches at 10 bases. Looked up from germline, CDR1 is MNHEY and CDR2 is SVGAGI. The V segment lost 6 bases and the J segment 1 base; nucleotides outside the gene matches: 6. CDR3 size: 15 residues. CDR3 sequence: CASSYGTGVSYEQYF. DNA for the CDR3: TGTGCCAGCAGCTACGGGACAGGGGTATCCTACGAGCAGTACTTC.

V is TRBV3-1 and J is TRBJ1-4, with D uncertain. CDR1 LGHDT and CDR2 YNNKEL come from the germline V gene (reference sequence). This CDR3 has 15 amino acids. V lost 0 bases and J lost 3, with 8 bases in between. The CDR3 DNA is TGTGCCAGCAGCCAAGATGGCTCAGCTAATGAAAAACTGTTTTTT. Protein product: CASSQDGSANEKLFF.

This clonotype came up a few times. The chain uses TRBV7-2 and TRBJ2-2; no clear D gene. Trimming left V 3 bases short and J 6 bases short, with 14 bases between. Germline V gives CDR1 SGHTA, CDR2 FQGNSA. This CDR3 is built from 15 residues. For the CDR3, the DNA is TGTGCCAGCAGCTTCAGAGACCGGCAGGCCGGGGAGCTGTTTTTT. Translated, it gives CASSFRDRQAGELFF.

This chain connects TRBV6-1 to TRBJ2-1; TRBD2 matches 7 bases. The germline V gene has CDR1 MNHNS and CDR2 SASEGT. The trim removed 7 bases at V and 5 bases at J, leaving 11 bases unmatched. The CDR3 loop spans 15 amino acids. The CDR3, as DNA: TGTGCCAGCAACCCATTAGGGACTACCCACAATGAGCAGTTCTTC. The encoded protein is CASNPLGTTHNEQFF.

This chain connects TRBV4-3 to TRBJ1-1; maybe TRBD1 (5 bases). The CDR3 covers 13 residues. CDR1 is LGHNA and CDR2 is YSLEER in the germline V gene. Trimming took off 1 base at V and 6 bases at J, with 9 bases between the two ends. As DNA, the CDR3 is TGCGCCAGCAGCCAAGGGGAGGGGTCTGAAGCTTTCTTT. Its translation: CASSQGEGSEAFF.

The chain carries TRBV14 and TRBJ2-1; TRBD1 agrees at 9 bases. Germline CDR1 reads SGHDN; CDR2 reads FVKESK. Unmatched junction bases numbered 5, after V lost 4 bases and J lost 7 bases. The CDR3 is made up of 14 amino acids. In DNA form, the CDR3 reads TGTGCCAGCAGCCCCCGACAGGGGGGGAATGAGCAGTTCTTC. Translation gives CASSPRQGGNEQFF.

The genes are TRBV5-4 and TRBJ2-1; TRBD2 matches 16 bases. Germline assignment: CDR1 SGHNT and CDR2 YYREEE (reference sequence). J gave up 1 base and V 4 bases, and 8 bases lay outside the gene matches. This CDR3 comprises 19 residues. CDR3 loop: CASSVGLAGGPISYNEQFF. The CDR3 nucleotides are TGTGCCAGCAGCGTGGGACTAGCGGGAGGGCCTATTTCCTACAATGAGCAGTTCTTC.

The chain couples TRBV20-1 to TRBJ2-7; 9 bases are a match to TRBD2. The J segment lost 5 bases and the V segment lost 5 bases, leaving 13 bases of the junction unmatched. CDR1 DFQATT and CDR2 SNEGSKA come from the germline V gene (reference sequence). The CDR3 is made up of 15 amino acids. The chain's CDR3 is CSAPGVAGVLDEQYF. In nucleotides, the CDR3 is TGCAGTGCTCCCGGGGTAGCGGGAGTTCTAGACGAGCAGTACTTC.

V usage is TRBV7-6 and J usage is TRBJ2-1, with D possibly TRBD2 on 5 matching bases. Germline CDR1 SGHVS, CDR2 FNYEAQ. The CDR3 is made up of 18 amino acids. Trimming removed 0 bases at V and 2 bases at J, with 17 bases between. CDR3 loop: CASSLALGWRKTYNEQFF. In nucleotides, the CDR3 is TGTGCCAGCAGCTTAGCGCTCGGGTGGAGGAAGACCTACAATGAGCAGTTCTTC. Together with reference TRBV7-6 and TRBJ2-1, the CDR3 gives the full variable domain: GAGVSQSPRYKVTKRGQDVALRCDPISGHVSLYWYRQALGQGPEFLTYFNYEAQQDKSGLPNDRFSAERPEGSISTLTIQRTEQRDSAMYRCASSLALGWRKTYNEQFFGPGTRLTVL.

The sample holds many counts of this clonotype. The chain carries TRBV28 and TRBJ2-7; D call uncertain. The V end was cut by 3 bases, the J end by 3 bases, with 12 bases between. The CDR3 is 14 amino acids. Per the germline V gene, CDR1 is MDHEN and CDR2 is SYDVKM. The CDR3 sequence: CASSLWGGDYEQYF. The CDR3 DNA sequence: TGTGCCAGCAGTTTGTGGGGTGGAGACTACGAGCAGTACTTC.

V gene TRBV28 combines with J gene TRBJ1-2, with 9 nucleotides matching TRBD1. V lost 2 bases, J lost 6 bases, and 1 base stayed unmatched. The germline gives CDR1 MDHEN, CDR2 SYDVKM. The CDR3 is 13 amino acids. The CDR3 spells CASSLTGGDGYTF. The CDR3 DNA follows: TGTGCCAGCAGTTTAACAGGGGGCGATGGCTACACCTTC.

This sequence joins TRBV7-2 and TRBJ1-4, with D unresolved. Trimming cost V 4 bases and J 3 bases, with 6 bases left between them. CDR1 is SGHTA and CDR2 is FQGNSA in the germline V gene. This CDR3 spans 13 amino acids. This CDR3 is CASSSPPNEKLFF. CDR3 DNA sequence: TGTGCCAGCAGCTCCCCTCCTAATGAAAAACTGTTTTTT.

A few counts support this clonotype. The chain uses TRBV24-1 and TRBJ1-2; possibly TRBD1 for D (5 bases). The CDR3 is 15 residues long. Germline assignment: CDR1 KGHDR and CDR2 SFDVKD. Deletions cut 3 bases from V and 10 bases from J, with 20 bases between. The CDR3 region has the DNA TGTGCCACCAGTGATCTTTTTGCGTCCAGGGTATACTACACCTTC. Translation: CATSDLFASRVYYTF.

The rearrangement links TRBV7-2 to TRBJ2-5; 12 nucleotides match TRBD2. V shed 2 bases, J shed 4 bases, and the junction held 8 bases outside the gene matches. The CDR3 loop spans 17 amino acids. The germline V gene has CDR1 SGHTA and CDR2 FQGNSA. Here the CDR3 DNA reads TGTGCCAGCAGCTTAATCCGGGGACTAGCGGGTTCAGAGACCCAGTACTTC. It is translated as CASSLIRGLAGSETQYF.

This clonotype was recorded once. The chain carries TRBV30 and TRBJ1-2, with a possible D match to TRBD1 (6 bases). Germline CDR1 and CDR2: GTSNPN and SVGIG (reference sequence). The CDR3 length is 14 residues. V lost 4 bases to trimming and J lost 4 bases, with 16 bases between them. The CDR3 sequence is CAWTADRTGYGYTF. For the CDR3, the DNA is TGTGCCTGGACTGCCGACAGGACGGGCTATGGCTACACCTTC. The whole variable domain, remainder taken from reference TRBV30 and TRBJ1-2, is SQTIHQWPATLVQPVGSPLSLECTVEGTSNPNLYWYRQAAGRGLQLLFYSVGIGQISSEVPQNLSASRPQDRQFILSSKKLLLSDSGFYLCAWTADRTGYGYTFGSGTRLTVV.

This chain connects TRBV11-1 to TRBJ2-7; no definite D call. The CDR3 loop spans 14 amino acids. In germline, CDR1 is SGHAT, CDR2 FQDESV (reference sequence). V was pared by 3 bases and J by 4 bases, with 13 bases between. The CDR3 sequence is CASSFSGIWYEQYF. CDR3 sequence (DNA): TGTGCCAGCAGCTTTAGTGGGATTTGGTACGAGCAGTACTTC.